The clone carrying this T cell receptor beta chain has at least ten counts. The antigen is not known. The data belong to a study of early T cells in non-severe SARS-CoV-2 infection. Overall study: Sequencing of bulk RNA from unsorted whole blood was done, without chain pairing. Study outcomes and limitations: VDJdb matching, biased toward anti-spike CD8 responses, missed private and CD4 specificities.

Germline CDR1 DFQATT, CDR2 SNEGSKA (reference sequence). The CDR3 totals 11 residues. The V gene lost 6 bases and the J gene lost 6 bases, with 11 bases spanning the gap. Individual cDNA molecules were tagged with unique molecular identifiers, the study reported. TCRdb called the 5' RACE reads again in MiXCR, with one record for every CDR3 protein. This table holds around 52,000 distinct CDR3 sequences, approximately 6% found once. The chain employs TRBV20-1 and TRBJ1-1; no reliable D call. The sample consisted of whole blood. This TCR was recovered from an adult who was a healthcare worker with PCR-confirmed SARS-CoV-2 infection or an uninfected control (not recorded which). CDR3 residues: CSARGVSEAFF. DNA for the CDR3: TGCAGTGCGCGGGGAGTGTCTGAAGCTTTCTTT.